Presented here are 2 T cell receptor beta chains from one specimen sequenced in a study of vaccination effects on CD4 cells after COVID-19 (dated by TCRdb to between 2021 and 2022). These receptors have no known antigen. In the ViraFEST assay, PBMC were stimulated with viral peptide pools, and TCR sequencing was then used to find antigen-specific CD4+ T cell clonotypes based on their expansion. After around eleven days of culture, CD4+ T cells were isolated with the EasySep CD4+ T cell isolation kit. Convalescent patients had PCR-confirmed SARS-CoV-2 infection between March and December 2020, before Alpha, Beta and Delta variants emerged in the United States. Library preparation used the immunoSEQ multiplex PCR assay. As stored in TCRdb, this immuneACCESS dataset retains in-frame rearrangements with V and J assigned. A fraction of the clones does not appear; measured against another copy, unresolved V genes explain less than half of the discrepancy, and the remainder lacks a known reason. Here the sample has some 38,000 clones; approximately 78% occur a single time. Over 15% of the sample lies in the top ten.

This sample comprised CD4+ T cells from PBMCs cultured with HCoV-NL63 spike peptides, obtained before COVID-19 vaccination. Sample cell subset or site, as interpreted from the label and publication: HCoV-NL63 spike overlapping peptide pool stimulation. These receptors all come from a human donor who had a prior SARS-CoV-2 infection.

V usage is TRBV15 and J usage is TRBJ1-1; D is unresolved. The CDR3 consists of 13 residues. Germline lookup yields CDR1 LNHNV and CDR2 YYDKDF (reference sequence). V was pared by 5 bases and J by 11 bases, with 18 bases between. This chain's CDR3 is CATSSLGSLQAFF. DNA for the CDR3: TGTGCCACCAGCTCCCTGGGGTCATTGCAGGCTTTCTTT. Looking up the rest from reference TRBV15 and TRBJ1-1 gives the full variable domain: DAMVIQNPRYQVTQFGKPVTLSCSQTLNHNVMYWYQQKSSQAPKLLFHYYDKDFNNEADTPDNFQSRRPNTSFCFLDIRSPGLGDTAMYLCATSSLGSLQAFFGQGTRLTVV.

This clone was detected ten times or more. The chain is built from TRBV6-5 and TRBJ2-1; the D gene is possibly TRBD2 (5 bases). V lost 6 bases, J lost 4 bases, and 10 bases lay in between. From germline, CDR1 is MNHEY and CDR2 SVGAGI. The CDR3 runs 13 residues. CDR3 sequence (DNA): TGTGCCAGCAGCAGGACTGATTACAATGAGCAGTTCTTC. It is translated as CASSRTDYNEQFF.